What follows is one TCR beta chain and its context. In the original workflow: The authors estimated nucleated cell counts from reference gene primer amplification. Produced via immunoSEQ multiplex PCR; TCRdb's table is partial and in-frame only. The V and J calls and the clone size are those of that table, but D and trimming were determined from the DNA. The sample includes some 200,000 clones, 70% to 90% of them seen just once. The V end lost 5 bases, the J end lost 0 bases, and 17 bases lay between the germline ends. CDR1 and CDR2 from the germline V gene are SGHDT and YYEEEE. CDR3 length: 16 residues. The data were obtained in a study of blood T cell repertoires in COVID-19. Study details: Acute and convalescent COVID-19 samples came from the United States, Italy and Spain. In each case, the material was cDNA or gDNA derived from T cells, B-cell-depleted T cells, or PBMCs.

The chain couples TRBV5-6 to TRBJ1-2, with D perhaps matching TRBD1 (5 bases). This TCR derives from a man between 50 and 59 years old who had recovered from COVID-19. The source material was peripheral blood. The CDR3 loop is CASSKSRDLANYGYTF. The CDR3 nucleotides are TGTGCCAGCAGTAAGTCCAGGGACTTAGCTAACTATGGCTACACCTTC.